This TCR beta chain was documented in a study of regulatory T cells in long-lasting Graves disease. For TCR beta, libraries came from iRepertoire HTBI primers and Arm-PCR of CDR3 regions. Authors' methods: The study identified 50 to 70 TRBV and some 15 TRBJ segments across samples. TCRdb reanalysed the multiplex PCR reads using MiXCR and keeps one entry per CDR3 protein. TCRdb, not the original authors, processed these V and J calls. The sample lists about 430,000 distinct CDR3 sequences, roughly 21% occurring once. On this clonotype itself: Its target is not known.

Time point in this sample: persistent/refractory GD, antithyroid drugs over 5 years with positive TRAb. TCR sequences were obtained from RNA taken from PBMCs. Study-wide points: Accuracy may have suffered from the small sample size. The researchers studied only peripheral blood, not thyroid tissue.

Sequencing was performed on peripheral blood mononuclear cells (PBMCs), taken when the disease was refractory, from a patient treated with antithyroid drugs. The clonotype comes from a female donor with Graves disease.

CDR3 bases: TGTGCCAGCAGCTTCGTCGGGTCCGATTACAATGAGCAGTTCTTC. The encoded protein is CASSFVGSDYNEQFF. The chain has TRBV5-5 and TRBJ2-1; D remains ambiguous. V was cut by 2 bases and J by 4 bases, with 13 bases left in between. The germline gives CDR1 SGHKS, CDR2 YYEKEE (reference sequence). The CDR3 is 15 amino acids.